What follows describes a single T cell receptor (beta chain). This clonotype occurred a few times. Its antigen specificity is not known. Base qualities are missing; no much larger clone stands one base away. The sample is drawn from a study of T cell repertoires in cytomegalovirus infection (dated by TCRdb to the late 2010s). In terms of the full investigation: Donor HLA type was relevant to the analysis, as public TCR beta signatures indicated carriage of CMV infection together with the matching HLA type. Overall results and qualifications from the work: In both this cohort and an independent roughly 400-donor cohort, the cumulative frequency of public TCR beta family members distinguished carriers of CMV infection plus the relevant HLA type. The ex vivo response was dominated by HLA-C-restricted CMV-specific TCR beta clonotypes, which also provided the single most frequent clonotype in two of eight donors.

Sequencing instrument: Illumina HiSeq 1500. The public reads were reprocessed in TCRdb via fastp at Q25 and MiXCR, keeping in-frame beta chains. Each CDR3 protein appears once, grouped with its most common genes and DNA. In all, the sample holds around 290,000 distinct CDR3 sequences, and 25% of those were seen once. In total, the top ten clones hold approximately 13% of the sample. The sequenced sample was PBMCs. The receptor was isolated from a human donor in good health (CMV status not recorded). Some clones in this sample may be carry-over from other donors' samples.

The CDR3 amino acid sequence is: CASSGLQGASGSLAYNEQFF. Here is the DNA: TGTGCCAGCAGTGGATTACAGGGGGCTAGCGGGAGTTTAGCGTACAATGAGCAGTTCTTC. In this chain, TRBV6-2 or TRBV6-3 is recombined with TRBJ2-1, and perhaps TRBD2 as D gene, on 10 matching bases. V was cut back by 5 bases and J by 4 bases, leaving a gap of 30 bases between them. CDR1 MNHEY and CDR2 SVGEGT are derived from the germline V gene. From the cysteine through the phenylalanine, the CDR3 covers 20 amino acids. CDR3 DNA only is kept here, 60 bases in frame from base 1.